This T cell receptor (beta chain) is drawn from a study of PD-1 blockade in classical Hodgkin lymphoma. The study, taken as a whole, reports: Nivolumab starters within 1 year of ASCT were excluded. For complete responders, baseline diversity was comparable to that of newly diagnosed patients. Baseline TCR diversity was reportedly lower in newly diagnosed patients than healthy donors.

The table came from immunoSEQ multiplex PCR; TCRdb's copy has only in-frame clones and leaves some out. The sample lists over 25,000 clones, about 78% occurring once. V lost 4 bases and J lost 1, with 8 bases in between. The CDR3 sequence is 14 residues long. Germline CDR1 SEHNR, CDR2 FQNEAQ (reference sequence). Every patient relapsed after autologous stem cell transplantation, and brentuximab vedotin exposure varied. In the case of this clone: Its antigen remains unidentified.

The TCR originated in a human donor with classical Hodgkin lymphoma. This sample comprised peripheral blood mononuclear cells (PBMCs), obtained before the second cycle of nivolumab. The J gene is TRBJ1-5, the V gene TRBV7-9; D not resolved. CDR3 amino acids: CASSSSGSNQPQHF. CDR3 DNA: TGTGCCAGCAGCTCGTCCGGGAGCAATCAGCCCCAGCATTTT.